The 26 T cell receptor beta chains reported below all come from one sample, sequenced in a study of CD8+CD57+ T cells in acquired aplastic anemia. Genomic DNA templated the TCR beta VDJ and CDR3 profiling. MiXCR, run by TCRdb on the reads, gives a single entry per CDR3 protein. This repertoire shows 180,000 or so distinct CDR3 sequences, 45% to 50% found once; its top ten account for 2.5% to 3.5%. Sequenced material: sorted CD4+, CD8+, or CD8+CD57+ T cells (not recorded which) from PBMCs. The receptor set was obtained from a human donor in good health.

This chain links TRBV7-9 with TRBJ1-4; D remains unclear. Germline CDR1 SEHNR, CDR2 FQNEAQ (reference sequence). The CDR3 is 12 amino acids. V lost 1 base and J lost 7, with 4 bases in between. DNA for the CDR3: TGTGCCAGCAGCTTAGATGGTGAAAAACTGTTTTTT. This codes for CASSLDGEKLFF.

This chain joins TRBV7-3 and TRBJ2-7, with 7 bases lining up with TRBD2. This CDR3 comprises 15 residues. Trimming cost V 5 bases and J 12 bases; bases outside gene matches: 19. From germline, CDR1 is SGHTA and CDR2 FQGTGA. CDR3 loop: CASSTSAGYAYERYF. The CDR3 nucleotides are TGTGCCAGCAGCACCTCAGCGGGATATGCCTACGAACGGTACTTC.

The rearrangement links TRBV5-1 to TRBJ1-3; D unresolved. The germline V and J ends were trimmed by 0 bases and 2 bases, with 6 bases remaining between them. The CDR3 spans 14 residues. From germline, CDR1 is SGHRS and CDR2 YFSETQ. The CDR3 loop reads CASSLEQTGNTIYF. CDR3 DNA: TGCGCCAGCAGCTTGGAACAGACTGGAAACACCATATATTTT.

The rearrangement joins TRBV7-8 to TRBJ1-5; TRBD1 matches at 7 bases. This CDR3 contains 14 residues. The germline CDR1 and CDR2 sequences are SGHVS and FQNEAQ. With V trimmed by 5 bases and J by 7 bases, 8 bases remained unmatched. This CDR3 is CASSVQGTEQPQHF. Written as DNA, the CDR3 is TGTGCCAGCAGCGTACAGGGGACGGAGCAGCCCCAGCATTTT.

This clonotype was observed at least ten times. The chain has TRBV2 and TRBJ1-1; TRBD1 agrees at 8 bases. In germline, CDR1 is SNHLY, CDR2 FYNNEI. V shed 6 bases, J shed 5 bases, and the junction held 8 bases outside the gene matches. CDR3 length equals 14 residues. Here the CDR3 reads CASRLTGGGTEAFF. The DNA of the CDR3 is TGTGCCAGCAGGTTAACAGGGGGAGGGACTGAAGCTTTCTTT. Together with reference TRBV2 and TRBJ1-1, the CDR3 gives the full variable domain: EPEVTQTPSHQVTQMGQEVILRCVPISNHLYFYWYRQILGQKVEFLVSFYNNEISEKSEIFDDQFSVERPDGSNFTLKIRSTKLEDSAMYFCASRLTGGGTEAFFGQGTRLTVV.

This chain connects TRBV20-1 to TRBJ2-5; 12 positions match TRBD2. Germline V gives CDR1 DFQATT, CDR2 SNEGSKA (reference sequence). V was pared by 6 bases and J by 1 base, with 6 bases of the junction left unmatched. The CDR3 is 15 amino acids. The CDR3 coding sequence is TGCAGTGCAACCGGGACTAGCGGGTTCCAAGAGACCCAGTACTTC. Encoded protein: CSATGTSGFQETQYF.

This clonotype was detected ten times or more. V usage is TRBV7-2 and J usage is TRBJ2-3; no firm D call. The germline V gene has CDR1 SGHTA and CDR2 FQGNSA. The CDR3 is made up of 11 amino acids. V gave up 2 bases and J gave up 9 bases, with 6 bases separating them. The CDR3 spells CASSLHDTQYF. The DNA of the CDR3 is TGTGCCAGCAGCTTACATGACACGCAGTATTTT.

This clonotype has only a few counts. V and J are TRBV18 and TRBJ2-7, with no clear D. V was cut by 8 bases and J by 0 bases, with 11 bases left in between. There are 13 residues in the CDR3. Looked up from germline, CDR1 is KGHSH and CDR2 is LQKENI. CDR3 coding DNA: TGTGCCAGCCAGACTGATAGCTCCTACGAGCAGTACTTC. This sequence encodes CASQTDSSYEQYF.

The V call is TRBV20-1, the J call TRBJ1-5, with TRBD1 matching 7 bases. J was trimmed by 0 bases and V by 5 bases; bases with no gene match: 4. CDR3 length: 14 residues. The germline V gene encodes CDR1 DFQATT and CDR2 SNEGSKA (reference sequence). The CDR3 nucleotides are TGCAGTGCTTCCCAGGGGGGTAGCAATCAGCCCCAGCATTTT. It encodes CSASQGGSNQPQHF.

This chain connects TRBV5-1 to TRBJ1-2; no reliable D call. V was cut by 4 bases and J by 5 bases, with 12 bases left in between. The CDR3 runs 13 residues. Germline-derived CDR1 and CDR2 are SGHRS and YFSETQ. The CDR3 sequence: CASSQDGKYGYTF. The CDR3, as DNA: TGCGCCAGCAGCCAAGACGGAAAATATGGCTACACCTTC. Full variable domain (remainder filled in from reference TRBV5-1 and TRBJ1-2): KAGVTQTPRYLIKTRGQQVTLSCSPISGHRSVSWYQQTPGQGLQFLFEYFSETQRNKGNFPGRFSGRQFSNSRSEMNVSTLELGDSALYLCASSQDGKYGYTFGSGTRLTVV.

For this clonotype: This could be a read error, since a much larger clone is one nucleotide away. The CDR3 DNA reads TGCAGTGCTAGCGCAGGGGTTGAGACCCAGTGCTTC. Amino acid sequence: CSASAGVETQCF. The V call is TRBV20-1, the J call TRBJ2-5, with TRBD1 as a possible D gene (6 bases). This CDR3 comprises 12 residues. Germline CDR1 reads DFQATT; CDR2 reads SNEGSKA (reference sequence).

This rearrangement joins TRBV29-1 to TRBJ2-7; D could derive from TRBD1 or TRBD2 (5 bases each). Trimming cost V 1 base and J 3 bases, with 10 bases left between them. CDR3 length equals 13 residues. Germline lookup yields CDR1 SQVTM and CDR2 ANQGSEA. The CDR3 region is CSVEVLRGYEQYF. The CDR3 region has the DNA TGCAGCGTTGAAGTTCTGAGGGGCTACGAGCAGTACTTC.

The CDR3 sequence: CASSGTLLRTTNEKLFF. The CDR3 DNA sequence: TGTGCCAGCAGCGGGACATTACTTAGGACAACTAATGAAAAACTGTTTTTT. The genes are TRBV25-1 and TRBJ1-4, with D maybe TRBD1 (6 bases). Trimming removed 6 bases from V and 0 bases from J, with 17 bases in between. This CDR3 region has 17 residues. Germline CDR1 is MGHDK and CDR2 is SYGVNS.

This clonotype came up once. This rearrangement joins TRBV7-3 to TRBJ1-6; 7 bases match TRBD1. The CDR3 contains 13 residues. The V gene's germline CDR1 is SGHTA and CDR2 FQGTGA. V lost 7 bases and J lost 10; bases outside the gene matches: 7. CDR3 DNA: TGTGCCAGCACCGGGACAGTTCAATCACCCCTCCACTTT. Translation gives CASTGTVQSPLHF.

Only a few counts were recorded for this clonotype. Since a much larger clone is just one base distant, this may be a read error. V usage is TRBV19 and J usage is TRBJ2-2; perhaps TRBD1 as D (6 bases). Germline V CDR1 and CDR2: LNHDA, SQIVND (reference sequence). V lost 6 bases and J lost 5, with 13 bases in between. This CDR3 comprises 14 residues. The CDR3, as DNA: TGTGCCAGTAGAGGGGGATCATCTACCGGGGAGCTGTTTTTT. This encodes CASRGGSSTGELFF.

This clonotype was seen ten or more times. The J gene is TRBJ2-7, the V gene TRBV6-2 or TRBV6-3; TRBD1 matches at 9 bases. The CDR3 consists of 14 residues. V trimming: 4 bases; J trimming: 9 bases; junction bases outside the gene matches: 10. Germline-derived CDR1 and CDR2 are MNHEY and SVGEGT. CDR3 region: CASSSSGQGKGQYF. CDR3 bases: TGTGCCAGCAGTTCGTCGGGACAGGGTAAGGGGCAGTACTTC.

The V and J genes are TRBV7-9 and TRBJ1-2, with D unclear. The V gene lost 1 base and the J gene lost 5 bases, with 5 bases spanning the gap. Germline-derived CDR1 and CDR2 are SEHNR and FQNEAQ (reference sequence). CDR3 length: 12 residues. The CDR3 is CASSLVGYGYTF. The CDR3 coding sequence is TGTGCCAGCAGCTTAGTCGGGTATGGCTACACCTTC.

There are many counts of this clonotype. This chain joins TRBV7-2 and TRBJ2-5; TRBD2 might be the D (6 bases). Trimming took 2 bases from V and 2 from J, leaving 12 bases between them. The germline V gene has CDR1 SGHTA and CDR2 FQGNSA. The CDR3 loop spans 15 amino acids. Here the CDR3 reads CASSLSRGSQETQYF. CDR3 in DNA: TGTGCCAGCAGCTTATCTCGGGGGAGTCAAGAGACCCAGTACTTC.

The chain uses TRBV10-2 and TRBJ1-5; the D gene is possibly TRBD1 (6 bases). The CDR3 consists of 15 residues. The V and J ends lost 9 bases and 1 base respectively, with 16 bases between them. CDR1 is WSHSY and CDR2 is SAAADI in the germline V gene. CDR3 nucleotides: TGCGCCAGTCGGGGGGCGGGGGCCAGCAATCAGCCCCAGCATTTT. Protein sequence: CASRGAGASNQPQHF.

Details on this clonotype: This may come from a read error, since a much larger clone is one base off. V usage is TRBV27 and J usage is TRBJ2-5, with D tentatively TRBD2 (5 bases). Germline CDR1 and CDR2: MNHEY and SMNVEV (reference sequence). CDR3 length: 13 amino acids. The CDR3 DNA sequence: TGTGCCAGCAGCCCTAGGGAGCAAGGAACCCAGGACTTC. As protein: CASSPREQGTQDF.

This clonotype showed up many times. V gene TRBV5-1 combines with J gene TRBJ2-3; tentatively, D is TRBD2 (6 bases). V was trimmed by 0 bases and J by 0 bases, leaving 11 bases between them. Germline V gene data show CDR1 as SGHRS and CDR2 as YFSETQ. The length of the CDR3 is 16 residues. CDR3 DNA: TGCGCCAGCAGCTTGGTGTCGGGAGTCAGCACAGATACGCAGTATTTT. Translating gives CASSLVSGVSTDTQYF.

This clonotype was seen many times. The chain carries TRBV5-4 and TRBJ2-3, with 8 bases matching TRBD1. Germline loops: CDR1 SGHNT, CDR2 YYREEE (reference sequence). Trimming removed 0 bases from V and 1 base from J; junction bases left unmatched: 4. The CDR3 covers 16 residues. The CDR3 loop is CASSLGVGQGTDTQYF. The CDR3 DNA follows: TGTGCCAGCAGCTTGGGGGTGGGACAGGGCACAGATACGCAGTATTTT.

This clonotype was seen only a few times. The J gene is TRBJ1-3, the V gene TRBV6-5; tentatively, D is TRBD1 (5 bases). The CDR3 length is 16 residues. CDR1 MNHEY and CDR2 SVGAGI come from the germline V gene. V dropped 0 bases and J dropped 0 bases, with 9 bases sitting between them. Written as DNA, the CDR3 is TGTGCCAGCAGTTACTCTGGCAGGGTCTCTGGAAACACCATATATTTT. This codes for CASSYSGRVSGNTIYF.

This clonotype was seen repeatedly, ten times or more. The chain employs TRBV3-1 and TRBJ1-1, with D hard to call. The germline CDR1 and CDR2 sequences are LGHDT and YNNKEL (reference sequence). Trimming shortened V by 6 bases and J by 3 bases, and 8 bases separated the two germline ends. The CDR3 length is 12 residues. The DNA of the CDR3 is TGTGCCAGCAGTCTCGGGCACACTGAAGCTTTCTTT. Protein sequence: CASSLGHTEAFF.

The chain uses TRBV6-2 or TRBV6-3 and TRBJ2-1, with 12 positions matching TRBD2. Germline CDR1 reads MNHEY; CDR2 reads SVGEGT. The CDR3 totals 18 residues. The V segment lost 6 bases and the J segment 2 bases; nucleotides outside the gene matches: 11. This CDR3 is CASSPHLAGGPTYNEQFF. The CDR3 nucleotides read TGTGCCAGCAGCCCACATCTAGCGGGAGGGCCGACCTACAATGAGCAGTTCTTC.

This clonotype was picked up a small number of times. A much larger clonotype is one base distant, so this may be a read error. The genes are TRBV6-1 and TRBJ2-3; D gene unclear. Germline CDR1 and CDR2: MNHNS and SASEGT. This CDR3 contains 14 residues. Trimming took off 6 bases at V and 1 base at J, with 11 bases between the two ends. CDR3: CASSRRGRTDTQYF. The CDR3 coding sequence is TGTGCCAGCAGCCGCCGCGGACGCACAGATACGCAGTATTTT.